Below, 21 T cell receptor beta chains from the same sample are listed, as sequenced in a study of T-cell memory formation after mild COVID-19. Each CDR3 protein is one row after TCRdb ran MiXCR on the 5' RACE reads. The sample lists 100,000 to 150,000 distinct CDR3 sequences, approximately 6.2% occurring once. The sequenced material came from PBMCs or a T cell subset sorted from them (not recorded which). All receptors derive from an adult woman who had mild COVID-19 (a few samples of this study predate the infection). Cell type and time point are not known.

The chain employs TRBV7-8 and TRBJ1-3; D remains unclear. V was pared by 1 base and J by 2 bases, with 6 bases between. This CDR3 is 14 amino acids long. Germline V gives CDR1 SGHVS, CDR2 FQNEAQ. CDR3 nucleotides: TGTGCCAGCAGCTTAGAGCGAACTGGAAACACCATATATTTT. Translated, it gives CASSLERTGNTIYF.

This clonotype has a count of ten or more. The chain is built from TRBV7-9 and TRBJ2-7; TRBD1 aligns across 8 bases. The V gene end was trimmed by 4 bases and the J gene end by 2 bases; junction bases not matched to a gene: 1. Germline V CDR1 and CDR2: SEHNR, FQNEAQ (reference sequence). The CDR3 is 13 amino acids. CDR3 sequence reads: CASSWTGTYEQYF. In DNA, the CDR3 is TGTGCCAGCAGCTGGACAGGGACCTACGAGCAGTACTTC.

In this sample, this clonotype turned up a few times. The chain has TRBV2 and TRBJ2-2, with D possibly TRBD2 on 7 matching bases. In germline, CDR1 is SNHLY, CDR2 FYNNEI. Trimming left V 4 bases short and J 0 bases short, with 9 bases between. The length of the CDR3 is 15 residues. The CDR3 is CASSVGGPNTGELFF. The DNA of the CDR3 is TGTGCCAGCAGTGTCGGGGGGCCGAACACCGGGGAGCTGTTTTTT.

In this sample, this clonotype turned up a few times. V gene TRBV4-1 combines with J gene TRBJ2-1, with 8 bases lining up with TRBD2. The CDR3 length is 19 residues. The germline CDR1 and CDR2 sequences are MGHRA and YSYEKL. Trimming at V came to 1 base and at J to 6 bases, leaving 17 bases not matched to a gene. This chain's CDR3 is CASSQVIRRRGDLFNEQFF. Here the CDR3 DNA reads TGCGCCAGCAGCCAAGTAATAAGGCGGCGGGGGGACCTCTTCAATGAGCAGTTCTTC.

This clonotype was picked up a small number of times. The chain is built from TRBV7-9 and TRBJ1-2, with 12 bases matching TRBD1. Germline-derived CDR1 and CDR2 are SEHNR and FQNEAQ (reference sequence). The V and J ends lost 5 bases and 3 bases, in that order; junction bases with no gene match: 7. The CDR3 length is 16 residues. The CDR3 sequence is CASSLQGQGADYGYTF. The CDR3 nucleotides read TGTGCCAGCAGCCTACAGGGACAGGGGGCTGACTATGGCTACACCTTC.

J is TRBJ1-1 and V is TRBV18, with 9 bases matching TRBD1. The CDR3 loop spans 18 amino acids. V gave up 6 bases and J gave up 4 bases; unmatched junction bases: 18. Germline CDR1 and CDR2: KGHSH and LQKENI. The CDR3 reads CASSPNRQGVNAGTEAFF. The CDR3 bases are TGTGCCAGCTCCCCTAATAGACAGGGGGTTAACGCGGGCACTGAAGCTTTCTTT.

This clonotype was seen many times. V is TRBV5-6 and J is TRBJ1-4; maybe TRBD1 (6 bases). Between the trimmed V and J ends, which lost 3 bases and 8 bases, there was a span of 14 bases. Per the germline V gene, CDR1 is SGHDT and CDR2 is YYEEEE. This CDR3 comprises 14 residues. The CDR3 sequence: CASSYTGSREKLFF. For the CDR3, the DNA is TGTGCCAGCAGCTACACAGGGTCTCGCGAAAAACTGTTTTTT.

The chain combines TRBV5-1 with TRBJ1-1, with 8 nucleotides matching TRBD1. V gave up 4 bases and J gave up 7 bases; unmatched junction bases: 6. The CDR3 is made up of 13 amino acids. Per the germline V gene, CDR1 is SGHRS and CDR2 is YFSETQ. CDR3 protein: CASSGTGTGEAFF. CDR3 nucleotide sequence: TGCGCCAGCAGCGGTACCGGGACAGGTGAAGCTTTCTTT.

This clonotype turned up a few times. V usage is TRBV6-6 and J usage is TRBJ2-3; tentatively, D is TRBD1 or TRBD2 (6 bases each). The CDR3 runs to 14 residues. CDR1 is MNHNY, CDR2 SVGAGI, per germline (reference sequence). V lost 8 bases to trimming and J lost 2 bases, with 14 bases between them. CDR3 bases: TGTGCCAGCCGAGAGGGGGGCGCCACAGATACGCAGTATTTT. Translated: CASREGGATDTQYF.

This clonotype was seen at least ten times. The chain has TRBV12-3 or TRBV12-4 and TRBJ2-4; D may match TRBD1 or TRBD2 (5 bases each). The V gene lost 1 base and the J gene lost 0 bases, with 10 bases spanning the gap. The CDR3 extends over 16 amino acids. The CDR3 here is CASSLVGVLAKNIQYF. CDR3 nucleotide sequence: TGTGCCAGCAGTTTAGTGGGGGTCCTAGCCAAAAACATTCAGTACTTC.

This clonotype was seen more than once but under ten times. The V and J genes are TRBV5-6 and TRBJ2-2; tentative D call: TRBD1 (6 bases). The germline V gene has CDR1 SGHDT and CDR2 YYEEEE. This CDR3 is built from 14 residues. V lost 1 base and J 5 bases, leaving 9 bases between the germline ends. The CDR3 nucleotides read TGTGCCAGCAGCTTGACAGGGCGGACCGGGGAGCTGTTTTTT. As protein: CASSLTGRTGELFF.

This clonotype was observed a handful of times. The gene calls are TRBV5-1 and TRBJ2-1; perhaps TRBD2 as D (7 bases). The germline CDR1 and CDR2 sequences are SGHRS and YFSETQ. Between the trimmed V and J ends, which lost 0 bases and 0 bases, there was a span of 13 bases. This CDR3 is 17 amino acids long. This chain's CDR3 is CASSLGGGSSSYNEQFF. The CDR3 region has the DNA TGCGCCAGCAGCTTGGGGGGGGGCTCGAGCTCCTACAATGAGCAGTTCTTC.

V and J are TRBV6-5 and TRBJ1-5; 7 bases agree with TRBD1. V lost 6 bases, J lost 0 bases, and 8 bases stayed unmatched. From germline, CDR1 is MNHEY and CDR2 SVGAGI. CDR3 size: 16 residues. CDR3 sequence: CASSLGQPHSNQPQHF. The CDR3 DNA sequence: TGTGCCAGCAGCCTGGGACAGCCTCATAGCAATCAGCCCCAGCATTTT.

V usage is TRBV7-9 and J usage is TRBJ2-3; 13 nucleotides line up with TRBD2. J lost 2 bases, V lost 6 bases, and 11 bases had no gene match. Per germline, CDR1 SEHNR and CDR2 FQNEAQ (reference sequence). This CDR3 has 18 amino acids. DNA of the CDR3: TGTGCCAGCAGTTTTGGGACTAGCGGGGTTTACTTCACAGATACGCAGTATTTT. As protein: CASSFGTSGVYFTDTQYF.

The gene calls are TRBV5-1 and TRBJ1-6; D unresolved. Trimming removed 0 bases at V and 9 bases at J, with 13 bases between. The CDR3 contains 15 residues. CDR1 is SGHRS and CDR2 is YFSETQ in the germline V gene. CDR3 protein: CASSLASGEGSPLHF. CDR3 DNA: TGCGCCAGCAGCTTGGCGAGCGGGGAAGGTTCACCCCTCCACTTT.

This clonotype was seen many times. Here the CDR3 DNA reads TGTGCCAGCATGGGACAGGGGTATTCACCCCTCCACTTT. Protein sequence: CASMGQGYSPLHF. The V call is TRBV7-9, the J call TRBJ1-6; 10 positions match TRBD1. CDR3 size: 13 residues. Germline V CDR1 and CDR2: SEHNR, FQNEAQ (reference sequence). V shed 7 bases and J 8 bases; nucleotides not matched to a gene: 2.

This clonotype was detected only a few times. The rearrangement uses TRBV12-3 or TRBV12-4 and TRBJ1-4; 8 positions match TRBD1. V was pared by 4 bases and J by 0 bases, with 10 bases of the junction left unmatched. This CDR3 is 18 amino acids long. The CDR3 bases are TGTGCCAGCAGTTCGCCTCGGACAGGGCCGACAACTAATGAAAAACTGTTTTTT. Its translation is CASSSPRTGPTTNEKLFF.

This clonotype was recorded a few times. CDR3 region: CSARAGSSYNEQFF. The CDR3 DNA is TGCAGTGCTAGAGCGGGTAGCTCCTACAATGAGCAGTTCTTC. The chain recombines TRBV20-1 with TRBJ2-1; D gene ambiguous. The CDR3 runs to 14 residues. Per germline, CDR1 DFQATT and CDR2 SNEGSKA (reference sequence). V was cut by 1 base and J by 0 bases, with 7 bases left in between.

The chain couples TRBV27 to TRBJ2-2; no clear D. The CDR3 runs to 14 residues. V was clipped by 3 bases and J by 1 base, with 6 bases between them. Germline V gene data show CDR1 as MNHEY and CDR2 as SMNVEV (reference sequence). CDR3 DNA: TGTGCCAGCAGTTTTTCAGTGAACACCGGGGAGCTGTTTTTT. Its translation is CASSFSVNTGELFF.

In its sample, this clonotype was seen many times. The V gene is TRBV6-5, the J gene TRBJ2-7; 8 bases line up with TRBD1. J gave up 5 bases and V 1 base, and 4 bases lay outside the gene matches. CDR1 and CDR2 (germline): MNHEY, SVGAGI. The CDR3 totals 14 residues. CDR3 sequence (DNA): TGTGCCAGCAGTTACTATCGGACAGGGCACGAGCAGTACTTC. This encodes CASSYYRTGHEQYF.

V is TRBV19 and J is TRBJ2-2; a possible D gene is TRBD1 (6 bases). The CDR3 contains 15 residues. V lost 0 bases to trimming and J lost 9 bases, with 14 bases between them. The germline V gene encodes CDR1 LNHDA and CDR2 SQIVND (reference sequence). In nucleotides, the CDR3 is TGTGCCAGTAGTATAGAGGAAACAGGGTCCAGGGAGCTGTTTTTT. Amino acid sequence: CASSIEETGSRELFF.